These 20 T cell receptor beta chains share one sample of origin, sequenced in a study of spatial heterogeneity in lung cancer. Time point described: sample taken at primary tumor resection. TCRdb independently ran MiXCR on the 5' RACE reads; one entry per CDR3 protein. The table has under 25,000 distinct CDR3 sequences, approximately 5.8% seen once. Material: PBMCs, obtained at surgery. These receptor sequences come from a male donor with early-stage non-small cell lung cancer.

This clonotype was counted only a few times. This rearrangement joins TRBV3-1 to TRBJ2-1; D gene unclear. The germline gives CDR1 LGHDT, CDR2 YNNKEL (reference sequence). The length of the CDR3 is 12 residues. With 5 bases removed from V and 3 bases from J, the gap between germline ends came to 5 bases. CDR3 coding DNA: TGTGCCAGCAGCTCCTACTACAATGAGCAGTTCTTC. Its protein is CASSSYYNEQFF.

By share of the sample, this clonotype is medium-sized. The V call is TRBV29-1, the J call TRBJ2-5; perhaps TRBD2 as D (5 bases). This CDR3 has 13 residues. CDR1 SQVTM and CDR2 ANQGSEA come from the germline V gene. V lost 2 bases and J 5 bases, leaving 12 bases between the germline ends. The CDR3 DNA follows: TGCAGCGTTGAACTGGGAGAGACGGAGACCCAGTACTTC. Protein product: CSVELGETETQYF.

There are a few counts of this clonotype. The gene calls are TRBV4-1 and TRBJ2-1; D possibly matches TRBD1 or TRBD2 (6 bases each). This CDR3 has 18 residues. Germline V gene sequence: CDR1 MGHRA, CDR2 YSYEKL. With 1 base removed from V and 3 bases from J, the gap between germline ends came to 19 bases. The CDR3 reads CASSQGSGPGGGYNEQFF. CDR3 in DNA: TGCGCCAGCAGCCAAGGTAGCGGTCCTGGAGGGGGCTACAATGAGCAGTTCTTC.

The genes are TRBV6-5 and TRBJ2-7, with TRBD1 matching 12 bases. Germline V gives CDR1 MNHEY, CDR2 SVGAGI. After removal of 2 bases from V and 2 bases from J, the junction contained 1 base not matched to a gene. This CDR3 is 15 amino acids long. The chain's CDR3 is CASSYRDRGPYEQYF. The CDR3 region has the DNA TGTGCCAGCAGTTACCGGGACAGGGGGCCCTACGAGCAGTACTTC.

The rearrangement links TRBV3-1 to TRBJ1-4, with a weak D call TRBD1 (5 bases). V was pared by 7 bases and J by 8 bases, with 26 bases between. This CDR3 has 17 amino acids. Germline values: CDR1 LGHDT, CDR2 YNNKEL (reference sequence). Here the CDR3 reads CASTPSPRGPDGEKLFF. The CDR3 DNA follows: TGTGCCAGCACCCCTTCTCCCCGGGGCCCGGACGGAGAAAAACTGTTTTTT.

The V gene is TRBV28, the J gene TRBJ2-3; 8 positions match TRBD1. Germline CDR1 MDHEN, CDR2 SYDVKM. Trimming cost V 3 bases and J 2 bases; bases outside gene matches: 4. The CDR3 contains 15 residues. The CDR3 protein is CASSFGDRYTDTQYF. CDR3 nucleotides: TGTGCCAGCAGTTTCGGGGACAGGTACACAGATACGCAGTATTTT. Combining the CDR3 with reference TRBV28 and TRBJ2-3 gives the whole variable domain DVKVTQSSRYLVKRTGEKVFLECVQDMDHENMFWYRQDPGLGLRLIYFSYDVKMKEKGDIPEGYSVSREKKERFSLILESASTNQTSMYLCASSFGDRYTDTQYFGPGTRLTVL.

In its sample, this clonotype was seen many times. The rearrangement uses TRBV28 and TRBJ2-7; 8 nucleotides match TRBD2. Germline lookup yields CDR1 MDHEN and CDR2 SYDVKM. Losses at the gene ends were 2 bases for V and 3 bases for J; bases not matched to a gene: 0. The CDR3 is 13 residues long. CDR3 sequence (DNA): TGTGCCAGCAGTTTAGCGGGAGGCTACGAGCAGTACTTC. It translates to CASSLAGGYEQYF.

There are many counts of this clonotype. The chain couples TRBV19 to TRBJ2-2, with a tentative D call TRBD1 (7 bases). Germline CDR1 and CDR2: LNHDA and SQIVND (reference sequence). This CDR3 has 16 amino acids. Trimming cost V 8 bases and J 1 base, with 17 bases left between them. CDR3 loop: CASATGTSGNTGELFF. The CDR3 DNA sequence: TGTGCCAGTGCGACAGGGACTTCGGGGAACACCGGGGAGCTGTTTTTT.

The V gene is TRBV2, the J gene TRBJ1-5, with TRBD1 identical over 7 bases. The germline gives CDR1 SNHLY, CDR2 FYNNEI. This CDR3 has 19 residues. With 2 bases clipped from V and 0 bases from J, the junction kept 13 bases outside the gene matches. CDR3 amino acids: CASSEQGQNQRYSNQPQHF. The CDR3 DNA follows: TGTGCCAGCAGTGAACAGGGACAGAACCAACGATATAGCAATCAGCCCCAGCATTTT.

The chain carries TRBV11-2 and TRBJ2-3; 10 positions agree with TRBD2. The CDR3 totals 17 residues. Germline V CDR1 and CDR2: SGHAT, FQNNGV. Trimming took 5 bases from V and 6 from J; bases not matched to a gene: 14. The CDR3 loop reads CASSLTTSGRGSDTQYF. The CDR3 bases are TGTGCCAGCAGCCTTACTACCAGCGGGAGGGGTTCGGATACGCAGTATTTT.

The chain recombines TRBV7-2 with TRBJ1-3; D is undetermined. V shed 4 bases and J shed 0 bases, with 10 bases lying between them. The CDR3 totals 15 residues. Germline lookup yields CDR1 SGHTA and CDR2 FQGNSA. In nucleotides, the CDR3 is TGTGCCAGCAGCTCTCGGACGGGCTCTGGAAACACCATATATTTT. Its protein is CASSSRTGSGNTIYF.

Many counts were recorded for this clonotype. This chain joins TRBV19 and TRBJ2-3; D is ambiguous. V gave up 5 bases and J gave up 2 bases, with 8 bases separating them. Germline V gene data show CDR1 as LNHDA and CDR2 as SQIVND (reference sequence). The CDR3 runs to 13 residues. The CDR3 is CASSSADTDTQYF. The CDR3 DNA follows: TGTGCCAGTAGTTCTGCGGACACAGATACGCAGTATTTT.

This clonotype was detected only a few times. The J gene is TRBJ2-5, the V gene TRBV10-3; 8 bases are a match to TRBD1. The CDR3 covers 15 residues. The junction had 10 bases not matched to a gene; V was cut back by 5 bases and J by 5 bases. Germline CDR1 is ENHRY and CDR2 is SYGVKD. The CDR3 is CAISTPGQEGETQYF. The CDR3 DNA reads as TGTGCCATCAGTACCCCGGGACAGGAAGGGGAGACCCAGTACTTC.

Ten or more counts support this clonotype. CDR3 nucleotide sequence: TGTGCCAGCAGTGAGATCGGGACGGCGAACACTGAAGCTTTCTTT. It codes for CASSEIGTANTEAFF. The J gene is TRBJ1-1, the V gene TRBV6-2 or TRBV6-3; tentative D call: TRBD1 (5 bases). This CDR3 is built from 15 residues. Trimming pared 5 bases from V and 1 base from J, leaving 14 bases between. CDR1 and CDR2 from the germline V gene are MNHEY and SVGEGT.

The DNA for the CDR3 is TGTGCCACCAGCAGCAGGGGGAGGAATTCACCCCTCCACTTT. Translated: CATSSRGRNSPLHF. The chain joins TRBV15 to TRBJ1-6; 7 bases line up with TRBD1. The ends lost 3 bases at V and 7 bases at J; junction bases unmatched: 3. Per germline, CDR1 LNHNV and CDR2 YYDKDF (reference sequence). CDR3 size: 14 residues.

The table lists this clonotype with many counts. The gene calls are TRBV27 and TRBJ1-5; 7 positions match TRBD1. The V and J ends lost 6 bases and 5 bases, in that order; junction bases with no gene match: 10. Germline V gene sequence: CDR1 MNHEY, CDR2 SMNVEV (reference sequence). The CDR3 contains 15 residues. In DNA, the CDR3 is TGTGCCAGCAGGGGCCCAGGGGGTTGGGATCAGCCCCAGCATTTT. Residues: CASRGPGGWDQPQHF.

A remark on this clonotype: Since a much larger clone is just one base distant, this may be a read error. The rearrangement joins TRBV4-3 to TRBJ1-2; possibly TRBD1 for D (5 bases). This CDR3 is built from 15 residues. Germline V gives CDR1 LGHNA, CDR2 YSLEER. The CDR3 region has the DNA TGCGCCAGCAGCCAAACCAACGCCAGGGCCCCTGGCTGCACCTTC. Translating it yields CASSQTNARAPGCTF.

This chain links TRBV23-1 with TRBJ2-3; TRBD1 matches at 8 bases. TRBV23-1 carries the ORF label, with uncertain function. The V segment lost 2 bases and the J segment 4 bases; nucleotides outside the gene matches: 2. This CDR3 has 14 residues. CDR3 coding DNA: TGCGCCAGCAGTCAAGGACAGGGCGCAGATACGCAGTATTTT. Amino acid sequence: CASSQGQGADTQYF.

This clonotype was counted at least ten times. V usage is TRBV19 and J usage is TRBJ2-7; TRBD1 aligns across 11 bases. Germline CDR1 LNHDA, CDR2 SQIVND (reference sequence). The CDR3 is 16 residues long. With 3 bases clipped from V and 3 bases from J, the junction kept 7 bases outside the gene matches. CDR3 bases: TGTGCCAGTAGTATCGGCGGACAGGGGGCAATCTACGAGCAGTACTTC. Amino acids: CASSIGGQGAIYEQYF. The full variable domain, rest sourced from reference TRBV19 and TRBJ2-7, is DGGITQSPKYLFRKEGQNVTLSCEQNLNHDAMYWYRQDPGQGLRLIYYSQIVNDFQKGDIAEGYSVSREKKESFPLTVTSAQKNPTAFYLCASSIGGQGAIYEQYFGPGTRLTVT.

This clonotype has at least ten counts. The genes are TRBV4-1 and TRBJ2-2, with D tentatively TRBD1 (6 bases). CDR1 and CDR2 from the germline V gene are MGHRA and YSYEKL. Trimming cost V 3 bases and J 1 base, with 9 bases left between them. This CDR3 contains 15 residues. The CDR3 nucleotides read TGCGCCAGCAGCCACGGACAGTTGAACACCGGGGAGCTGTTTTTT. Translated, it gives CASSHGQLNTGELFF.